This record covers a single T cell receptor (beta chain). This clonotype was recorded only once. This clone's antigen is unknown. The record has no base qualities; no much larger clone is one base away. One read offers little support. The CDR3 sequence holds 13 residues, the cysteine and phenylalanine included. Only the CDR3 portion is preserved as DNA: 39 bases, with reading frame beginning at the first base. V loses 6 bases of germline sequence and J loses 1 base, and the interval between the two ends is 9 bases. This record belongs to a study of vaccination and CD4 T cells after COVID-19 (dated 2022 in TCRdb). The study in broad terms: Convalescent patients had a positive SARS-CoV-2 result on nasal swab PCR, and of these patients, some ten had mild disease and one had severe disease. The convalescent cohort comprised six males and four females, including two Hispanic individuals, seven Caucasians, two Asians and one multiracial person. Each participant got two doses of either the Pfizer-BioNTech BNT162b2 vaccine (n=8) or the Moderna mRNA-1273 vaccine (n=2). Post-COVID blood samples were collected from convalescent patients a median of roughly 100 days after diagnosis, with a range of roughly 30 to 161 days. Post-vaccine blood samples were collected a median of around 70 days after the second vaccine dose, ranging from roughly 12 to 250 days. The cultures were stimulated with overlapping spike peptide pools from SARS-CoV-2 and from the common cold coronaviruses HCoV-NL63, HCoV-OC43 and HCoV-229E. As controls, cultures received a CEFX viral epitope pool (the positive control), an HIV-1 Nef peptide pool (the negative control), or no peptide at all. In around 9 COVID-19 convalescent patients and several infection-naive healthy vaccine recipients, researchers compared the spike-specific CD4+ TCR repertoire from before mRNA vaccination with the repertoire from after. General study outcomes and caveats: The study included relatively few convalescent patients and did not analyze early timepoints after natural infection. The median number of SARS-CoV-2-reactive clonotypes rose from 20 to 25 after infection to approximately 41 after vaccination, but the change was not significant. Of the vaccine-specific clones found in convalescent patients, nearly all (304 of 307) were mono-reactive for SARS-CoV-2 spike instead of being cross-reactive with common cold coronaviruses. In convalescent patients, a median around 86% of post-vaccine SARS-CoV-2-reactive clones were detected only after vaccination, suggesting vaccine-specific priming.

Library method: PCR. DNA from cultured CD4+ T cells was subjected to TCR sequencing with the Oncomine TCR Beta short-read assay at the Johns Hopkins FTIC core. Genomic DNA was extracted from the cultured CD4+ T cells with the QIAamp micro DNA kit. The Oncomine TCR Beta libraries from cultured CD4+ T cells were pooled using unique dual indexes and then sequenced on an Illumina iSeq 100. The paper's processing steps were these. Non-productive sequences were removed, and CDR3s that did not start with C, did not end with F or W, or were shorter than 7 amino acids were discarded. Antigen-specific clonotypes were identified with the MANAFEST web application by comparing peptide-stimulated wells with reference and other culture wells. For a clone to be called positive, the clone needed an FDR below 0.05, an odds ratio above 5, and a productive frequency above 0.1% in at least two of three replicate wells. A clonotype was classed as cross-reactive if the clonotype showed significant expansion both in SARS-CoV-2 spike wells and in at least one common cold coronavirus spike condition. Similarity between CDR3 sequences was evaluated in R version 3.6.1 using Levenshtein distances (stringdist) and unrooted phylogenetic trees (ape). TCRdb trimmed the raw reads at Q25, called clones with MiXCR and kept productive beta chains. Identical CDR3 protein sequences are pooled into one entry, listed with their most common genes and DNA. TCRdb's processing, not the authors' own work, is the source of the V and J calls. For this sample the table gives 20,000 to 30,000 distinct CDR3 sequences, of which 43% were detected only once. The top ten constitute more than 6% of the sample.

The treatment or condition label for this specimen denotes: approximately nine-day PBMC culture with coronavirus spike peptide pools or control peptides (ViraFEST assay). The ViraFEST assay was used in the study, in which antigen-specific T cells were expanded with peptide pools and expanded clonotypes were subsequently identified by TCR sequencing. The convalescent patients' positive SARS-CoV-2 PCR tests fell between March and December 2020, which was before the Alpha, Beta and Delta variants emerged in the United States. Over 1.5 million PBMCs per well were cultured in IMDM with roughly 4.8% human AB serum and 8 to 10 IU/ml IL-2, plus 10 ug/ml peptide pools. Half of the culture medium was replaced with fresh IL-2-containing medium on days 3 and 7. Once the cells had been in culture for 10 days, the EasySep CD4+ T cell isolation kit was used to isolate CD4+ T cells by negative selection. Ficoll-Paque Plus gradient centrifugation was used to isolate PBMCs from whole blood, and the isolated PBMCs were then either used fresh or cryopreserved at -140C. In general, triplicate wells were set up for every culture condition.

The sequence was collected from a human donor who had recovered from COVID-19. Sample: CD4+ T cells from blood, cultured in vitro. This chain joins TRBV12-3 or TRBV12-4 to TRBJ2-5; TRBD1 is a weak D gene call, 6 bases matching. The CDR3 region: CASRGQLQETQYF. Here is the DNA: TGTGCCAGCAGAGGACAGCTCCAAGAGACCCAGTACTTC.